Shown below are 30 T cell receptor beta chains from a single sample sequenced in a study of shared clonotypes between healthy human individuals. TCRdb's copy holds only in-frame clones and misses some; the assay was immunoSEQ multiplex PCR. The sample contains 2 million to 2.5 million clones, more than 90% of which appear only once. Sequencing used naive CD4+ T cells sorted from blood. The subset here: CD45RA+ positively selected. The receptors shown here come from a man aged 18-30 years in good health.

The gene calls are TRBV29-1 and TRBJ2-3, with TRBD2 matching 9 bases. Trimming removed 8 bases from V and 2 bases from J; junction bases left unmatched: 11. There are 15 residues in the CDR3. Germline CDR1 is SQVTM and CDR2 is ANQGSEA. CDR3 in DNA: TGCAGCACGAGTGGTAGCGGGGGAATCACAGATACGCAGTATTTT. As protein: CSTSGSGGITDTQYF.

This chain uses TRBV7-9 with TRBJ1-3, with a possible D match to TRBD1 (5 bases). CDR3 length: 17 amino acids. CDR1 is SEHNR, CDR2 FQNEAQ, per germline (reference sequence). V shed 5 bases and J shed 7 bases, with 24 bases lying between them. The CDR3 sequence: CASSTLDGVGAGNTIYF. The DNA of the CDR3 is TGTGCCAGCAGCACGCTCGACGGCGTAGGGGCCGGTAACACCATATATTTT.

The chain combines TRBV4-3 with TRBJ1-4; tentatively, D is TRBD1 (5 bases). The germline CDR1 and CDR2 sequences are LGHNA and YSLEER. Trimming pared 1 base from V and 8 bases from J, leaving 8 bases between. CDR3 length: 13 amino acids. DNA for the CDR3: TGCGCCAGCAGCCAAGGGGGGATCGAAAAACTGTTTTTT. It is translated as CASSQGGIEKLFF.

V and J are TRBV5-1 and TRBJ1-1; no clear D gene. Trimming cost V 5 bases and J 10 bases, with 15 bases left between them. This CDR3 has 12 residues. Germline loops: CDR1 SGHRS, CDR2 YFSETQ. The CDR3 loop is CASSSGTISAFF. The CDR3, as DNA: TGCGCCAGCAGTTCTGGAACTATATCAGCTTTCTTT.

Comment on this clone: Distinct nucleotide sequences in the sample also encode this CDR3. The gene calls are TRBV5-1 and TRBJ2-3; D is ambiguous. Trimming cost V 0 bases and J 0 bases, with 5 bases left between them. CDR1 is SGHRS, CDR2 YFSETQ, per germline. This CDR3 is built from 14 residues. DNA for the CDR3: TGCGCCAGCAGCTTGGCCCGAAGCACAGATACGCAGTATTTT. Its protein is CASSLARSTDTQYF.

The V call is TRBV30, the J call TRBJ2-5; possibly TRBD1 or TRBD2 for D (6 bases each). The CDR3 loop spans 15 amino acids. Germline V gives CDR1 GTSNPN, CDR2 SVGIG (reference sequence). Trimming removed 3 bases from V and 1 base from J, with 15 bases in between. The CDR3 loop is CAWSARGGTQETQYF. The DNA of the CDR3 is TGTGCCTGGAGCGCTCGAGGGGGGACCCAAGAGACCCAGTACTTC. The variable domain in full, completed from reference TRBV30 and TRBJ2-5, reads SQTIHQWPATLVQPVGSPLSLECTVEGTSNPNLYWYRQAAGRGLQLLFYSVGIGQISSEVPQNLSASRPQDRQFILSSKKLLLSDSGFYLCAWSARGGTQETQYFGPGTRLLVL.

In regard to this clone: The identical CDR3 is also encoded by other nucleotide sequences in the sample. The V gene is TRBV30, the J gene TRBJ2-1; 9 bases match TRBD2. Germline-derived CDR1 and CDR2 are GTSNPN and SVGIG (reference sequence). Trimming removed 6 bases from V and 0 bases from J; junction bases left unmatched: 3. The CDR3 sequence is 14 residues long. The CDR3 loop reads CACMTSGSYNEQFF. Written as DNA, the CDR3 is TGTGCCTGCATGACTAGCGGCTCCTACAATGAGCAGTTCTTC.

Notes on this clone: Additional DNA sequences in this sample encode the identical CDR3. V gene TRBV28 combines with J gene TRBJ2-5; 8 bases agree with TRBD2. CDR3 length: 14 residues. V was pared by 3 bases and J by 4 bases, with 4 bases of the junction left unmatched. From germline, CDR1 is MDHEN and CDR2 SYDVKM. CDR3 bases: TGTGCCAGCAGTTTCGGGGGGGGCGGAGAGACCCAGTACTTC. It codes for CASSFGGGGETQYF. The entire variable domain, with the rest obtained from reference TRBV28 and TRBJ2-5, is as follows: DVKVTQSSRYLVKRTGEKVFLECVQDMDHENMFWYRQDPGLGLRLIYFSYDVKMKEKGDIPEGYSVSREKKERFSLILESASTNQTSMYLCASSFGGGGETQYFGPGTRLLVL.

The chain uses TRBV30 and TRBJ2-3, with TRBD1 matching over 7 bases. Germline loops: CDR1 GTSNPN, CDR2 SVGIG (reference sequence). J gave up 2 bases and V 4 bases, and 6 bases lay outside the gene matches. The CDR3 is 14 amino acids. CDR3 in DNA: TGTGCCTGGACCGGGACAGTACCCACAGATACGCAGTATTTT. Translation gives CAWTGTVPTDTQYF.

This clone has a handful of counts. The same CDR3 arises from other DNA sequences in this sample as well. This chain joins TRBV5-1 and TRBJ2-7, with 7 positions matching TRBD1. The germline gives CDR1 SGHRS, CDR2 YFSETQ. This CDR3 spans 14 amino acids. The J segment lost 0 bases and the V segment lost 4 bases, leaving 4 bases of the junction unmatched. The CDR3 DNA follows: TGCGCCAGCAGCCCGGGACAGAGCTCCTACGAGCAGTACTTC. It is translated as CASSPGQSSYEQYF.

The V call is TRBV25-1, the J call TRBJ2-7; TRBD2 is a possible D gene (5 bases). Deletions cut 7 bases from V and 2 bases from J, with 9 bases between. The CDR3 consists of 12 residues. Germline V CDR1 and CDR2: MGHDK, SYGVNS. The CDR3 reads CASTTGTYEQYF. The CDR3 DNA reads as TGTGCCAGCACTACGGGAACCTACGAGCAGTACTTC.

The chain recombines TRBV9 with TRBJ2-2, with D maybe TRBD2 (6 bases). The CDR3 spans 16 residues. Germline CDR1 is SGDLS and CDR2 is YYNGEE. V was clipped by 0 bases and J by 6 bases, with 15 bases between them. The CDR3 region is CASSVGPSGRSGELFF. CDR3 DNA: TGTGCCAGCAGCGTAGGCCCTTCAGGGAGGTCCGGGGAGCTGTTTTTT.

The chain couples TRBV18 to TRBJ2-7; D possibly corresponds to TRBD1 (5 bases). The ends were cut back, 4 bases at V and 7 bases at J, with 23 bases in the middle. The CDR3 covers 16 residues. Germline-derived CDR1 and CDR2 are KGHSH and LQKENI. The CDR3 region is CASSRVARGWAVEQYF. The CDR3 nucleotides read TGTGCCAGCTCACGGGTAGCAAGGGGATGGGCCGTGGAGCAGTACTTC.

J is TRBJ2-1 and V is TRBV2; D gene ambiguous. V was trimmed by 1 base and J by 9 bases, leaving 7 bases between them. The germline V gene has CDR1 SNHLY and CDR2 FYNNEI. The CDR3 sequence is 12 residues long. CDR3 sequence: CASSEGTIEQFF. The DNA of the CDR3 is TGTGCCAGCAGTGAAGGGACCATTGAGCAGTTCTTC.

J is TRBJ1-5 and V is TRBV6-4; no definite D call. The CDR3 consists of 14 residues. V dropped 3 bases and J dropped 5 bases, with 11 bases sitting between them. Looked up from germline, CDR1 is MRHNA and CDR2 is SNTAGT. The CDR3 coding sequence is TGTGCCAGCAGTGAGTGGGTATCTCATCAGCCCCAGCATTTT. It translates to CASSEWVSHQPQHF.

This clone showed up just once. The chain couples TRBV6-6 to TRBJ2-3; D not certain. The germline CDR1 and CDR2 sequences are MNHNY and SVGAGI (reference sequence). This CDR3 region has 15 residues. Trimming stripped 1 base from V and 8 bases from J, with 16 bases between. CDR3 sequence reads: CASSYFEDPSGTQYF. CDR3 nucleotide sequence: TGTGCCAGCAGTTACTTTGAGGACCCCTCCGGTACGCAGTATTTT.

The gene calls are TRBV7-3 and TRBJ1-1, with TRBD1 as a possible D gene (6 bases). Per germline, CDR1 SGHTA and CDR2 FQGTGA. The CDR3 length is 14 residues. V lost 2 bases to trimming and J lost 2 bases, with 9 bases between them. The CDR3 protein is CASSLSGTNTEAFF. The CDR3, as DNA: TGTGCCAGCAGCTTATCAGGGACAAACACTGAAGCTTTCTTT.

The chain employs TRBV10-1 and TRBJ1-4; 9 bases line up with TRBD1. The V gene's germline CDR1 is WNHNN and CDR2 SYGVQD (reference sequence). This CDR3 contains 15 residues. V was clipped by 1 base and J by 7 bases; unmatched bases: 4. CDR3: CASSEWRDRAEKLFF. The CDR3 DNA follows: TGCGCCAGCAGTGAGTGGAGGGACAGGGCTGAAAAACTGTTTTTT.

The chain employs TRBV7-8 and TRBJ2-7, with TRBD1 as a possible D gene (6 bases). Looked up from germline, CDR1 is SGHVS and CDR2 is FQNEAQ. The CDR3 contains 15 residues. V shed 1 base and J shed 0 bases, with 10 bases lying between them. The CDR3 loop reads CASSLVLDSSYEQYF. CDR3 coding DNA: TGTGCCAGCAGCTTAGTTCTGGACAGCTCCTACGAGCAGTACTTC. The full variable domain, in which reference TRBV7-8 and TRBJ2-7 provide the parts outside the CDR3, is GAGVSQSPRYKVAKRGQDVALRCDPISGHVSLFWYQQALGQGPEFLTYFQNEAQLDKSGLPSDRFFAERPEGSVSTLKIQRTQQEDSAVYLCASSLVLDSSYEQYFGPGTRLTVT.

This clone was observed once. This sequence joins TRBV14 and TRBJ1-6; no clear D gene. Looked up from germline, CDR1 is SGHDN and CDR2 is FVKESK. V lost 4 bases, J lost 2 bases, and 6 bases lay in between. The CDR3 has 14 amino acids. CDR3 bases: TGTGCCAGCAGCCGAGGGACCTATAATTCACCCCTCCACTTT. Its translation: CASSRGTYNSPLHF.

The chain joins TRBV7-3 to TRBJ1-1; 9 bases fit TRBD1. The V and J ends lost 5 bases and 2 bases, in that order; junction bases with no gene match: 9. This CDR3 comprises 16 residues. CDR1 is SGHTA and CDR2 is FQGTGA in the germline V gene. The CDR3 coding sequence is TGTGCCAGCAGCCAAGGAGGGACAGGGAAAAACACTGAAGCTTTCTTT. This codes for CASSQGGTGKNTEAFF. Looking up the rest from reference TRBV7-3 and TRBJ1-1 gives the full variable domain: GAGVSQTPSNKVTEKGKYVELRCDPISGHTALYWYRQSLGQGPEFLIYFQGTGAADDSGLPNDRFFAVRPEGSVSTLKIQRTERGDSAVYLCASSQGGTGKNTEAFFGQGTRLTVV.

The rearrangement links TRBV19 to TRBJ1-2, with D perhaps TRBD1 (6 bases). Looked up from germline, CDR1 is LNHDA and CDR2 is SQIVND (reference sequence). The CDR3 extends over 13 amino acids. Trimming shortened V by 3 bases and J by 7 bases, and 12 bases separated the two germline ends. The CDR3 region has the DNA TGTGCCAGTAGTATCGGGACACTAGGTGGCTACACCTTC. This sequence encodes CASSIGTLGGYTF.

The V gene is TRBV5-1, the J gene TRBJ2-5; 12 nucleotides line up with TRBD2. With 0 bases clipped from V and 1 base from J, the junction kept 4 bases outside the gene matches. The CDR3 is 17 residues long. Per germline, CDR1 SGHRS and CDR2 YFSETQ. Written as DNA, the CDR3 is TGCGCCAGCAGCTTGGGGACTAGCGGGACGATCCAAGAGACCCAGTACTTC. As protein: CASSLGTSGTIQETQYF.

The V call is TRBV2, the J call TRBJ2-5; D not resolved. The CDR3 runs to 14 residues. Between the trimmed V and J ends, which lost 6 bases and 2 bases, there was a span of 13 bases. From germline, CDR1 is SNHLY and CDR2 FYNNEI. CDR3 nucleotide sequence: TGTGCCAGCAGACCGGACGTAGGTCAAGAGACCCAGTACTTC. It specifies CASRPDVGQETQYF.

This clone was counted a single time. V and J are TRBV5-5 and TRBJ2-7, with 10 bases lining up with TRBD2. Trimming cost V 4 bases and J 3 bases; bases outside gene matches: 7. Looked up from germline, CDR1 is SGHKS and CDR2 is YYEKEE (reference sequence). The CDR3 sequence is 15 residues long. The CDR3 DNA sequence: TGTGCCAGCAGCATATGGACTAGCGGAGGCTACGAGCAGTACTTC. It translates to CASSIWTSGGYEQYF. Looking up the rest from reference TRBV5-5 and TRBJ2-7 gives the full variable domain: DAGVTQSPTHLIKTRGQQVTLRCSPISGHKSVSWYQQVLGQGPQFIFQYYEKEERGRGNFPDRFSARQFPNYSSELNVNALLLGDSALYLCASSIWTSGGYEQYFGPGTRLTVT.

The chain recombines TRBV10-3 with TRBJ2-6, with D possibly TRBD1 on 6 matching bases. Trimming took off 0 bases at V and 2 bases at J, with 8 bases between the two ends. The CDR3 contains 16 residues. Germline CDR1 is ENHRY and CDR2 is SYGVKD. The CDR3 DNA is TGTGCCATCAGTGAGTCGGGGGCGGCTGGGGCCAACGTCCTGACTTTC. It codes for CAISESGAAGANVLTF.

The chain couples TRBV9 to TRBJ1-3; D not certain. Germline V lookup: CDR1 SGDLS, CDR2 YYNGEE. Deletions cut 0 bases from V and 4 bases from J, with 14 bases between. The CDR3 is 16 amino acids. This CDR3 reads CASSVVAAGAGNTIYF. In DNA, the CDR3 is TGTGCCAGCAGCGTAGTGGCAGCGGGTGCGGGAAACACCATATATTTT.

The V gene is TRBV10-2, the J gene TRBJ2-7; 9 bases match TRBD1. The germline CDR1 and CDR2 sequences are WSHSY and SAAADI. Trimming took 6 bases from V and 3 from J; bases not matched to a gene: 9. CDR3 length: 15 amino acids. The CDR3 DNA reads as TGCGCCAGCAGGCGGGGGACAGGGAATTACTACGAGCAGTACTTC. This gives the protein CASRRGTGNYYEQYF.

J is TRBJ1-5 and V is TRBV19, with 11 positions matching TRBD1. The germline V gene has CDR1 LNHDA and CDR2 SQIVND (reference sequence). The CDR3 sequence is 16 residues long. J was trimmed by 7 bases and V by 0 bases; bases with no gene match: 5. This CDR3 is CASSIDGQGARQPQHF. The CDR3 nucleotides read TGTGCCAGTAGTATAGATGGACAGGGGGCAAGGCAGCCCCAGCATTTT.

The chain carries TRBV7-2 and TRBJ2-1, with 11 bases that match TRBD1. Germline V gene lookup returns CDR1 SGHTA and CDR2 FQGNSA. The V and J ends lost 0 bases and 7 bases, in that order; junction bases with no gene match: 5. CDR3 length equals 16 residues. The CDR3 region is CASSLAGTGGLNEQFF. The CDR3 DNA reads as TGTGCCAGCAGCTTAGCCGGGACAGGGGGTCTGAATGAGCAGTTCTTC. The full variable domain, in which reference TRBV7-2 and TRBJ2-1 provide the parts outside the CDR3, is GAGVSQSPSNKVTEKGKDVELRCDPISGHTALYWYRQSLGQGLEFLIYFQGNSAPDKSGLPSDRFSAERTGGSVSTLTIQRTQQEDSAVYLCASSLAGTGGLNEQFFGPGTRLTVL.